The present T cell receptor delta chain was sequenced within a study of gamma-delta T cells after stem cell transplantation. This clone turned up a few times. This clone may be a read error of a much larger clone one base away. The same CDR3 arises from other DNA sequences in this sample as well. TCRdb re-called the RT-PCR reads using CATT. The sample consists of roughly 1,700 delta-chain clones, 0.3% to 0.35% of them appearing once. Germline CDR1 reads GEAIGNYY; CDR2 reads EKD. CDR3 length: 14 amino acids. V usage is TRDV2 and J usage is TRDJ1, with TRDD3 matching over 7 bases. The origin of this receptor is a human donor. It is not recorded whose cells these are; they may come from a transplant donor. Sequences were obtained from gamma-delta T cells. The CDR3 loop is CACDTVGGSDKLIF. Here the CDR3 DNA reads TGTGCCTGCGACACCGTCGGGGGATCGGATAAACTCATCTTT.